The 26 T cell receptor beta chains in this list originate from one sample, sequenced in a study of patients and donors after allogeneic stem cell transplantation. MiXCR, applied by TCRdb to the RT-PCR reads, yields one record per CDR3 protein. The sample includes approximately 38,000 distinct CDR3 sequences, about 31% of them seen just once. The sequenced sample consisted of blood, either unsorted or a sorted T cell fraction (not recorded which). The source is a human donor who was either an allogeneic HSCT recipient or a stem cell or donor lymphocyte infusion donor (not recorded which). It is not recorded whose cells these are; they may come from a transplant donor.

This clonotype has at least ten counts. J is TRBJ2-3 and V is TRBV6-6; possible D gene TRBD2, 5 bases. Germline V gives CDR1 MNHNY, CDR2 SVGAGI (reference sequence). The CDR3 loop spans 14 amino acids. The V end lost 2 bases, the J end lost 4 bases, and 10 bases lay between the germline ends. The DNA of the CDR3 is TGTGCCAGCAGTTACCCACTAGGAGCAGATACGCAGTATTTT. As protein: CASSYPLGADTQYF.

This clonotype was counted many times. The chain recombines TRBV6-2 or TRBV6-3 with TRBJ1-2; 9 bases line up with TRBD1. V dropped 8 bases and J dropped 4; count of bases not matched to a gene: 5. Germline V CDR1 and CDR2: MNHEY, SVGEGT. This CDR3 region has 13 residues. The CDR3: CASSGQGSYGYTF. The CDR3, as DNA: TGTGCCAGCTCGGGACAGGGCTCCTATGGCTACACCTTC.

This clonotype was observed a few times. This chain links TRBV7-9 with TRBJ2-3; unclear D gene. CDR1 SEHNR and CDR2 FQNEAQ come from the germline V gene (reference sequence). Trimming stripped 6 bases from V and 0 bases from J, with 22 bases between. CDR3 length: 18 amino acids. The CDR3 sequence: CASSRGPTAQSSTDTQYF. The CDR3 coding sequence is TGTGCCAGCAGTCGAGGACCAACCGCCCAATCCAGCACAGATACGCAGTATTTT.

The CDR3 nucleotides are TGTGCCAGCAGCCGAAGAACAGCCTACGAGCAGTACTTC. Protein product: CASSRRTAYEQYF. The chain carries TRBV14 and TRBJ2-7; D remains unclear. Per the germline V gene, CDR1 is SGHDN and CDR2 is FVKESK. V was pared by 4 bases and J by 2 bases, with 9 bases between. The CDR3 length is 13 residues.

The chain has TRBV6-6 and TRBJ2-5; the match to TRBD2 covers 11 bases. The ends lost 7 bases at V and 2 bases at J; junction bases unmatched: 12. The length of the CDR3 is 17 residues. CDR1 and CDR2 from the germline V gene are MNHNY and SVGAGI (reference sequence). The CDR3 DNA is TGTGCCAGCACCAAGGCTCTAGCGGGAGGTACTCAAGAGACCCAGTACTTC. It specifies CASTKALAGGTQETQYF.

This clonotype occurred a few times. The gene calls are TRBV20-1 and TRBJ2-7, with 12 bases lining up with TRBD1. Per the germline V gene, CDR1 is DFQATT and CDR2 is SNEGSKA (reference sequence). Trimming cost V 6 bases and J 7 bases; bases outside gene matches: 7. The length of the CDR3 is 13 residues. CDR3 nucleotide sequence: TGCAGTGCAAAGGGACAGGGGGCTGGTGAGCAGTACTTC. Protein: CSAKGQGAGEQYF.

The rearrangement joins TRBV5-5 to TRBJ1-1; the match to TRBD1 covers 8 bases. J was trimmed by 3 bases and V by 4 bases; bases with no gene match: 11. Per the germline V gene, CDR1 is SGHKS and CDR2 is YYEKEE (reference sequence). The CDR3 has 16 amino acids. CDR3 bases: TGTGCCAGCAGCAGGCAGGGGGCGCGTCTTGACACTGAAGCTTTCTTT. This translates into CASSRQGARLDTEAFF.

The chain uses TRBV12-3 or TRBV12-4 and TRBJ2-3; no definite D call. This CDR3 has 15 residues. Trimming removed 1 base at V and 1 base at J, with 9 bases between. CDR3 in amino acids: CASSLVIWGTDTQYF. The DNA for the CDR3 is TGTGCCAGCAGTTTAGTGATTTGGGGCACAGATACGCAGTATTTT.

This clonotype was seen many times. V is TRBV29-1 and J is TRBJ1-6, with D uncertain. The germline V gene encodes CDR1 SQVTM and CDR2 ANQGSEA. The CDR3 consists of 10 residues. With 6 bases removed from V and 11 bases from J, the gap between germline ends came to 8 bases. CDR3 region: CSVVEPPLHF. CDR3 DNA: TGCAGCGTAGTGGAGCCACCCCTCCACTTT.

This clonotype was counted ten times or more. The V call is TRBV7-8, the J call TRBJ1-3; D unresolved. The CDR3 covers 12 residues. From germline, CDR1 is SGHVS and CDR2 FQNEAQ. Trimming shortened V by 4 bases and J by 7 bases, and 8 bases separated the two germline ends. CDR3 in DNA: TGTGCCAGCAGCTCCAGTGCCAACACCATATATTTT. This translates into CASSSSANTIYF.

This clonotype turned up a few times. The V gene is TRBV6-4, the J gene TRBJ2-7; TRBD2 might be the D (5 bases). V was pared by 3 bases and J by 4 bases, with 16 bases between. The CDR3 has 15 residues. Germline CDR1 MRHNA, CDR2 SNTAGT. The DNA for the CDR3 is TGTGCCAGCAGTGAGATGAGGGATTCCGTATACGAGCAGTACTTC. Translated: CASSEMRDSVYEQYF.

This clonotype counts as hyperexpanded. The chain has TRBV28 and TRBJ1-2, with 8 nucleotides matching TRBD1. Trimming at V came to 6 bases and at J to 3 bases, leaving 3 bases not matched to a gene. The CDR3 length is 13 residues. From germline, CDR1 is MDHEN and CDR2 SYDVKM. The CDR3 is CASSPTGDYGYTF. For the CDR3, the DNA is TGTGCCAGCAGCCCGACAGGGGACTATGGCTACACCTTC.

The CDR3 sequence is CASSLQGYSVYEQYF. The DNA for the CDR3 is TGCGCCAGCAGCTTGCAGGGGTACTCGGTGTACGAGCAGTACTTC. V is TRBV5-1 and J is TRBJ2-7; tentatively, D is TRBD1 (6 bases). V was clipped by 1 base and J by 4 bases, with 15 bases between them. Germline V gene lookup returns CDR1 SGHRS and CDR2 YFSETQ. The length of the CDR3 is 15 residues.

Many counts were recorded for this clonotype. The chain has TRBV7-6 and TRBJ1-3; tentatively, D is TRBD1 (5 bases). V lost 5 bases and J 2 bases, leaving 10 bases between the germline ends. CDR1 is SGHVS, CDR2 FNYEAQ, per germline. CDR3 length: 14 amino acids. In DNA form, the CDR3 reads TGTGCCAGCAGCCCCGGACACCCTGGAAACACCATATATTTT. Protein sequence: CASSPGHPGNTIYF.

This clonotype has a handful of counts. The chain carries TRBV10-3 and TRBJ2-1; D gene ambiguous. Germline V gives CDR1 ENHRY, CDR2 SYGVKD. CDR3 length: 13 amino acids. The V end was cut by 11 bases, the J end by 2 bases, with 13 bases between. The CDR3 is CAVSGLAYNEQFF. For the CDR3, the DNA is TGTGCCGTCTCGGGTCTAGCCTACAATGAGCAGTTCTTC.

This clonotype was counted a few times. The rearrangement links TRBV5-6 to TRBJ2-3, with 11 bases fitting TRBD1. Per the germline V gene, CDR1 is SGHDT and CDR2 is YYEEEE. With 8 bases clipped from V and 3 bases from J, the junction kept 11 bases outside the gene matches. The CDR3 covers 16 residues. CDR3 bases: TGTGCCAGTGAAGCTATTGGACAGGGGGCAACAGATACGCAGTATTTT. Translated, it gives CASEAIGQGATDTQYF. Using reference TRBV5-6 and TRBJ2-3 for the parts outside the CDR3, the full variable domain is DAGVTQSPTHLIKTRGQQVTLRCSPKSGHDTVSWYQQALGQGPQFIFQYYEEEERQRGNFPDRFSGHQFPNYSSELNVNALLLGDSALYLCASEAIGQGATDTQYFGPGTRLTVL.

The CDR3 bases are TGCGCCACGGCCCAACAGGGTAGCACAGATACGCAGTATTTT. This gives the protein CATAQQGSTDTQYF. The genes are TRBV4-1 and TRBJ2-3; tentatively, D is TRBD1 (6 bases). Germline V gene lookup returns CDR1 MGHRA and CDR2 YSYEKL. With 10 bases removed from V and 0 bases from J, the gap between germline ends came to 14 bases. This CDR3 spans 14 amino acids.

This clonotype was counted a few times. The chain employs TRBV5-1 and TRBJ1-2, with unresolved D. Trimming removed 4 bases from V and 4 bases from J, with 11 bases in between. Germline values: CDR1 SGHRS, CDR2 YFSETQ. There are 13 residues in the CDR3. The CDR3 loop reads CASSPRPSYGYTF. CDR3 DNA sequence: TGCGCCAGCAGCCCCCGCCCCAGCTATGGCTACACCTTC.

The chain has TRBV4-1 and TRBJ2-4; the match to TRBD2 covers 12 bases. The CDR3 runs to 18 residues. Trimming removed 5 bases from V and 0 bases from J; junction bases left unmatched: 8. Germline V gene data show CDR1 as MGHRA and CDR2 as YSYEKL. The CDR3 sequence: CASSSPATSGGAKNIQYF. The CDR3 DNA reads TGCGCCAGCAGCTCACCAGCGACTAGCGGGGGAGCCAAAAACATTCAGTACTTC.

A word on this clonotype: One end of the junction fails to match germline, which may point to a read error. The chain links TRBV5-1 to TRBJ2-2; 11 bases are a match to TRBD2. This CDR3 region has 16 residues. The germline V gene has CDR1 SGHRS and CDR2 YFSETQ. CDR3 amino acids: CTSVPGLAGSPGELFF. As DNA, the CDR3 is TGCACCAGCGTCCCCGGACTAGCGGGTTCCCCCGGGGAGCTGTTTTTT.

The chain uses TRBV12-3 or TRBV12-4 and TRBJ1-5; D may be TRBD1 (5 bases). The V gene lost 2 bases and the J gene lost 2 bases, with 16 bases spanning the gap. CDR3 length equals 17 residues. DNA of the CDR3: TGTGCCAGCAGTTTATTTGCCGGCAGGGAAGGCAATCAGCCCCAGCATTTT. Translation: CASSLFAGREGNQPQHF.

This clonotype was counted only a few times. The rearrangement links TRBV3-1 to TRBJ1-6, with TRBD1 matching over 9 bases. CDR1 and CDR2 from the germline V gene are LGHDT and YNNKEL (reference sequence). CDR3 length equals 15 residues. V lost 4 bases and J lost 9; bases outside the gene matches: 7. The CDR3 loop reads CASSPLQGASSPLHF. The DNA for the CDR3 is TGTGCCAGCAGCCCGTTACAGGGGGCGAGTTCACCCCTCCACTTT.

This clonotype was seen more than once but under ten times. The gene calls are TRBV7-6 and TRBJ1-2; a possible D gene is TRBD1 (6 bases). V was pared by 1 base and J by 0 bases, with 15 bases between. CDR3 length: 17 residues. The V gene's germline CDR1 is SGHVS and CDR2 FNYEAQ. CDR3 protein: CASSLGTGTRANYGYTF. The CDR3 nucleotides read TGTGCCAGCAGCTTAGGGACCGGGACACGAGCTAACTATGGCTACACCTTC.

V is TRBV7-9 and J is TRBJ2-1; 11 bases line up with TRBD2. The V gene end was trimmed by 3 bases and the J gene end by 0 bases; junction bases not matched to a gene: 10. The CDR3 extends over 19 amino acids. In germline, CDR1 is SEHNR, CDR2 FQNEAQ (reference sequence). The CDR3 DNA is TGTGCCAGCAGCTTGGTTGGGACTAGCGGTAGTAGCTCCTACAATGAGCAGTTCTTC. Amino acids: CASSLVGTSGSSSYNEQFF.

This chain links TRBV5-1 with TRBJ2-7; no clear D gene. The germline V gene has CDR1 SGHRS and CDR2 YFSETQ. V gave up 8 bases and J gave up 3 bases, with 9 bases separating them. The CDR3 totals 11 residues. The CDR3 region is CARATFYEQYF. The DNA for the CDR3 is TGCGCCAGGGCAACCTTCTACGAGCAGTACTTC.

The chain employs TRBV9 and TRBJ2-2; 10 nucleotides agree with TRBD2. After removal of 3 bases from V and 3 bases from J, the junction contained 5 bases not matched to a gene. Germline loops: CDR1 SGDLS, CDR2 YYNGEE. There are 16 residues in the CDR3. The CDR3: CASSARLAGYTGELFF. The DNA of the CDR3 is TGTGCCAGCAGCGCGCGACTAGCGGGTTACACCGGGGAGCTGTTTTTT. Looking up the rest from reference TRBV9 and TRBJ2-2 gives the full variable domain: DSGVTQTPKHLITATGQRVTLRCSPRSGDLSVYWYQQSLDQGLQFLIQYYNGEERAKGNILERFSAQQFPDLHSELNLSSLELGDSALYFCASSARLAGYTGELFFGEGSRLTVL.